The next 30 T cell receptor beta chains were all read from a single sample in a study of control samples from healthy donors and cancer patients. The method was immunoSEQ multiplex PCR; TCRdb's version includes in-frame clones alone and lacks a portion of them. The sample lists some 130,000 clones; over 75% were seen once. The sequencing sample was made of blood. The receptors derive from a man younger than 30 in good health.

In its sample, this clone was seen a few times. The CDR3, as DNA: TGCGCCAGCAGTCAGGGGACAGAGAACACCGGGGAGCTGTTTTTT. It translates to CASSQGTENTGELFF. This sequence joins TRBV10-2 and TRBJ2-2; 7 bases line up with TRBD1. The V gene end was trimmed by 5 bases and the J gene end by 1 base; junction bases not matched to a gene: 4. Germline loops: CDR1 WSHSY, CDR2 SAAADI. The CDR3 covers 15 residues.

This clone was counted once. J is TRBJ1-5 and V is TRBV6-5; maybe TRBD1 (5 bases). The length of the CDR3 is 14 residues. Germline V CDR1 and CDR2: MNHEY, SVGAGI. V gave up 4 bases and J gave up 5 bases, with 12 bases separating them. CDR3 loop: CASSSQTGDQPQHF. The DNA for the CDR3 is TGTGCCAGCAGTTCGCAGACGGGGGATCAGCCCCAGCATTTT.

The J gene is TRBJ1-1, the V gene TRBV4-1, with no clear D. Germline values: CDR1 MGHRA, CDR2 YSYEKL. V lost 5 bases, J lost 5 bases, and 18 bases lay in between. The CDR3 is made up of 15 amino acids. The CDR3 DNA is TGCGCCAGCAGCTTCCTCCGGGCCTCGGGGACTGAAGCTTTCTTT. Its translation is CASSFLRASGTEAFF.

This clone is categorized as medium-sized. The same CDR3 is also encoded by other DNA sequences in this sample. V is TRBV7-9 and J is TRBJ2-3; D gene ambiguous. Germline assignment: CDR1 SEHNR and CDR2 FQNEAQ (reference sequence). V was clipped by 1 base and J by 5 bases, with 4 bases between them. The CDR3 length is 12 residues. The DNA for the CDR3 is TGTGCCAGCAGCTTAGAAGGAGATACGCAGTATTTT. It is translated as CASSLEGDTQYF.

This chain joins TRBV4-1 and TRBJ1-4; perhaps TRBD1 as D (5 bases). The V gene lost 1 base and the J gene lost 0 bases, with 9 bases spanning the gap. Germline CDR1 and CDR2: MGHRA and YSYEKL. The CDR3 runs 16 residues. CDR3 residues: CASSQVSGSTNEKLFF. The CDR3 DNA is TGCGCCAGCAGCCAAGTTTCAGGGTCAACTAATGAAAAACTGTTTTTT.

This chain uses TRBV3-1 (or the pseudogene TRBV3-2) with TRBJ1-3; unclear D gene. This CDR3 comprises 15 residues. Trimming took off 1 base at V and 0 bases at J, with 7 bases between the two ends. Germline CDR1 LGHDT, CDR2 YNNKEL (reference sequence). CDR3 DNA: TGTGCCAGCAGCCAAGCTGGAAGCTCTGGAAACACCATATATTTT. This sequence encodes CASSQAGSSGNTIYF.

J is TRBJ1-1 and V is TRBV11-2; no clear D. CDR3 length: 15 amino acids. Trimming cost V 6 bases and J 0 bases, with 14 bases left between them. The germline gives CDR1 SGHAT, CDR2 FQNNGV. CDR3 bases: TGTGCCAGCAGGAAGCCGGGCAGACTGAACACTGAAGCTTTCTTT. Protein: CASRKPGRLNTEAFF.

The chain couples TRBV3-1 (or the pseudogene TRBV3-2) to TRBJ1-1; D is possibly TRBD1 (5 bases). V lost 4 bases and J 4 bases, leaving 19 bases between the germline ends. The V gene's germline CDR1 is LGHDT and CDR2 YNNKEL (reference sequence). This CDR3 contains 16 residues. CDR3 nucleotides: TGTGCCAGCAGCCCTACAGATCGGGGCTCTATCACTGAAGCTTTCTTT. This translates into CASSPTDRGSITEAFF.

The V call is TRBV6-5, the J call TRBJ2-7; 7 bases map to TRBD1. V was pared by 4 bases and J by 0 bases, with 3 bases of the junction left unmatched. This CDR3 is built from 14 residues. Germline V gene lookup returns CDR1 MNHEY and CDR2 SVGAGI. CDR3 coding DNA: TGTGCCAGCAGTTTGACAGGGAGCTCCTACGAGCAGTACTTC. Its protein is CASSLTGSSYEQYF.

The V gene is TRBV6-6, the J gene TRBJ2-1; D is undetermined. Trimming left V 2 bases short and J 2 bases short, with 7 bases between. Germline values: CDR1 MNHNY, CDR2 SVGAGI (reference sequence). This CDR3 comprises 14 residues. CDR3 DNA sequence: TGTGCCAGCAGTTACCCCCCGACCTACAATGAGCAGTTCTTC. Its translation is CASSYPPTYNEQFF.

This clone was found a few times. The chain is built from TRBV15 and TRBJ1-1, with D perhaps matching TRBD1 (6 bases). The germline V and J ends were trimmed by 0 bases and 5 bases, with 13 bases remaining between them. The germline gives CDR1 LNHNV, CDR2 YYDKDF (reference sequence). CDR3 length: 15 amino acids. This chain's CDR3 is CATSRDQGPGTEAFF. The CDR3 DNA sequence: TGTGCCACCAGCAGAGATCAGGGGCCTGGGACTGAAGCTTTCTTT.

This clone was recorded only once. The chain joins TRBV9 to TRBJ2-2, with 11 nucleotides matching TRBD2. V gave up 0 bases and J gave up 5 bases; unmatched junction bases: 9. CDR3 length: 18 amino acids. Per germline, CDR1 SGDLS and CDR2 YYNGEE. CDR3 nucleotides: TGTGCCAGCAGCGTAGAGGAGCTAGCGGGGGGCCGAACCGGGGAGCTGTTTTTT. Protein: CASSVEELAGGRTGELFF.

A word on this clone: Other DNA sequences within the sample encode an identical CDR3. The CDR3 loop reads CASSQSGDTQYF. The DNA for the CDR3 is TGTGCCAGCAGCCAATCGGGGGATACGCAGTATTTT. The gene calls are TRBV14 and TRBJ2-3; a possible D gene is TRBD2 (5 bases). The CDR3 is 12 residues long. V dropped 2 bases and J dropped 6 bases, with 6 bases sitting between them. CDR1 and CDR2 from the germline V gene are SGHDN and FVKESK.

Here the CDR3 DNA reads TGTGCCAGCAGCTTAAGAAGGGACAGTGCAAATGAGCAGTTCTTC. Its translation: CASSLRRDSANEQFF. The rearrangement joins TRBV11-2 to TRBJ2-1; TRBD1 aligns across 7 bases. After removal of 2 bases from V and 7 bases from J, the junction contained 8 bases not matched to a gene. This CDR3 is built from 15 residues. Germline V gives CDR1 SGHAT, CDR2 FQNNGV.

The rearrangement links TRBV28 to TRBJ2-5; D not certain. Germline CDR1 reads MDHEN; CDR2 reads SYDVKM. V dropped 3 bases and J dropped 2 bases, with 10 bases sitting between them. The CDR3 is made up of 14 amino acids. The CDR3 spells CASSFLTRQETQYF. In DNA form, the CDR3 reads TGTGCCAGCAGTTTTCTTACCAGACAAGAGACCCAGTACTTC.

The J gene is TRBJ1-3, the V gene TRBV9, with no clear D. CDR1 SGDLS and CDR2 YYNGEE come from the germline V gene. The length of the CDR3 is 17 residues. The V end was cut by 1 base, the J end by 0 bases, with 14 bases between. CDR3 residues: CASSVTPVQISGNTIYF. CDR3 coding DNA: TGTGCCAGCAGCGTAACGCCGGTTCAGATCTCTGGAAACACCATATATTTT.

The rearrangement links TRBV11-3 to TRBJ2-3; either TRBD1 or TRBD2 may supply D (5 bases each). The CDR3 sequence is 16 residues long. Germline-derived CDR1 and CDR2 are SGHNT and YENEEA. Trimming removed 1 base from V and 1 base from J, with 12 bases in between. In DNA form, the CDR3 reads TGTGCCAGCAGCTTAGTAGGGACGATTCGCACAGATACGCAGTATTTT. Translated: CASSLVGTIRTDTQYF.

This CDR3 reads CAISGGRVPGELFF. CDR3 DNA: TGTGCCATCAGTGGCGGCAGGGTACCCGGGGAGCTGTTTTTT. The chain joins TRBV10-3 to TRBJ2-2; perhaps TRBD1 as D (5 bases). CDR3 length: 14 residues. CDR1 and CDR2 from the germline V gene are ENHRY and SYGVKD. The ends were cut back, 4 bases at V and 6 bases at J, with 12 bases in the middle.

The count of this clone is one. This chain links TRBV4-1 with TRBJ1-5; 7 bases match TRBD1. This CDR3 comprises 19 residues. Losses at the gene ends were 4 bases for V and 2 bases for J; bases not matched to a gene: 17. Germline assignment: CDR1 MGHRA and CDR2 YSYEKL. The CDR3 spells CASSLLEGGGVHGNQPQHF. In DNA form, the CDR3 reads TGCGCCAGCAGCCTACTCGAAGGGGGCGGTGTTCACGGCAATCAGCCCCAGCATTTT.

The CDR3, as DNA: TGTGCCAGCAGCACTAGCGGGCTCCCCTACGAGCAGTACTTC. Translation: CASSTSGLPYEQYF. This rearrangement joins TRBV6-5 to TRBJ2-7; 9 bases match TRBD2. V dropped 6 bases and J dropped 2; count of bases not matched to a gene: 5. The CDR3 spans 14 residues. Per germline, CDR1 MNHEY and CDR2 SVGAGI.

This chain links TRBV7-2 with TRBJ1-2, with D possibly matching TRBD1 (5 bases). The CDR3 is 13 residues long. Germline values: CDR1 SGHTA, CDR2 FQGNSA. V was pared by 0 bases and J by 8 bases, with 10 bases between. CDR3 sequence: CASSLAGDGGYTF. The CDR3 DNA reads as TGTGCCAGCAGCTTAGCAGGGGATGGCGGCTACACCTTC.

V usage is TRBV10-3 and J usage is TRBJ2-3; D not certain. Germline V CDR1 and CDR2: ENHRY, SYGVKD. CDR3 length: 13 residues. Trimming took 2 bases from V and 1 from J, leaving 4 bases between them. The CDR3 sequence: CAISERGTDTQYF. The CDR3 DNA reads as TGTGCCATCAGTGAGCGAGGCACAGATACGCAGTATTTT.

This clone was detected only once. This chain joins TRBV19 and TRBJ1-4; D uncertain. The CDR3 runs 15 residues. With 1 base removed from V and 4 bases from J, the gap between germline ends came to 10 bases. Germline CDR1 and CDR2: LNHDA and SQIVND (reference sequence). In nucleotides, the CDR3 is TGTGCCAGTAGTATAGGCCCGGGCCTTAATGAAAAACTGTTTTTT. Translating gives CASSIGPGLNEKLFF.

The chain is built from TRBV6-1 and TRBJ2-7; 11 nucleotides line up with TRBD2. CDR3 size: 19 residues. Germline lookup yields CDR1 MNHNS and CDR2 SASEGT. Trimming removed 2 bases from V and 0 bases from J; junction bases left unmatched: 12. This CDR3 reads CASSEYPHKTSGSSYEQYV. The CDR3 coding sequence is TGTGCCAGCAGTGAATATCCCCATAAAACTAGCGGGAGCTCCTACGAGCAGTACGTC.

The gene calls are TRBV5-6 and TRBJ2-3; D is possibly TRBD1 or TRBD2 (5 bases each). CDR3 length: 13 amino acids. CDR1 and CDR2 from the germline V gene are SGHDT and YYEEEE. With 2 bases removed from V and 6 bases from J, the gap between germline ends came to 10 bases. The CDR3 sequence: CASSLGGTDTQYF. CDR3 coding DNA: TGTGCCAGCAGCTTAGGTGGGACGGATACGCAGTATTTT.

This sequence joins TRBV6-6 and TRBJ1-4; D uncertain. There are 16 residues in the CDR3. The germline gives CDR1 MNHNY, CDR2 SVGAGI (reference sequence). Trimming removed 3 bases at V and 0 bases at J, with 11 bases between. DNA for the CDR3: TGTGCCAGCAGTTATCCAGGAGGCACAACTAATGAAAAACTGTTTTTT. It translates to CASSYPGGTTNEKLFF.

CDR3 nucleotides: TGTGCCAGCAGCTCTCGGACAGGCTCTCACCCCAATGAGCAGTTCTTC. It specifies CASSSRTGSHPNEQFF. This rearrangement joins TRBV11-3 to TRBJ2-1; TRBD1 matches 7 bases. The CDR3 contains 16 residues. CDR1 SGHNT and CDR2 YENEEA come from the germline V gene. The trim removed 4 bases at V and 6 bases at J, leaving 12 bases unmatched.

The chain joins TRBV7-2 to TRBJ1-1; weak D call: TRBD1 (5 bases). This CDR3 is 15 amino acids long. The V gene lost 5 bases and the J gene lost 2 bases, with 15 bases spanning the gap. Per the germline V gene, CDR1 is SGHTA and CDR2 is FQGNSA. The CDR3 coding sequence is TGTGCCAGCAGCCCCGGACATGTGGGAAACACTGAAGCTTTCTTT. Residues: CASSPGHVGNTEAFF. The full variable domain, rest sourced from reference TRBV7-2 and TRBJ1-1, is GAGVSQSPSNKVTEKGKDVELRCDPISGHTALYWYRQSLGQGLEFLIYFQGNSAPDKSGLPSDRFSAERTGGSVSTLTIQRTQQEDSAVYLCASSPGHVGNTEAFFGQGTRLTVV.

The CDR3 region is CASSITPRGEQYV. The CDR3 DNA reads TGTGCCAGTAGTATAACTCCTCGGGGGGAGCAGTACGTC. The V call is TRBV19, the J call TRBJ2-7; D may be TRBD2 (6 bases). The CDR3 extends over 13 amino acids. Trimming left V 2 bases short and J 7 bases short, with 12 bases between. Per the germline V gene, CDR1 is LNHDA and CDR2 is SQIVND (reference sequence).

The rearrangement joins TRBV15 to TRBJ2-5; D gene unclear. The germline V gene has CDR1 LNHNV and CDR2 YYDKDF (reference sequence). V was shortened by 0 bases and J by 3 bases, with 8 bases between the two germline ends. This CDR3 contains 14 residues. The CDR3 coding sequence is TGTGCCACCAGCAGAGATTTCGCGGAAGAGACCCAGTACTTC. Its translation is CATSRDFAEETQYF.